The text below deals with one T cell receptor (beta chain). The record originates from a study of blood T cell repertoires in COVID-19. This CDR3 has 16 residues. CDR1 is LGHNA and CDR2 is YSLEER in the germline V gene. V was trimmed by 0 bases and J by 6 bases, leaving 15 bases between them. Per the original methods: Cell counts per sample came from amplifying reference gene primers. TCRdb's copy holds only in-frame clones and misses some; the assay was immunoSEQ multiplex PCR. V and J calls and clone size are given by that table; D and trimming were obtained from the DNA. Of roughly 150,000 clones listed, approximately 87% were seen once; the top ten hold roughly 45%.

The receptor was isolated from a human donor in a cohort sampled during active COVID-19. Specimen: peripheral blood. The genes are TRBV4-3 and TRBJ1-5; D possibly corresponds to TRBD1 (5 bases). CDR3 DNA sequence: TGCGCCAGCAGCCAAGAGCTCGGGGGGGGTATTCAGCCCCAGCATTTT. This encodes CASSQELGGGIQPQHF.